These T cell receptor beta chains were read from a single sample in a study of regulatory T cells in long-lasting Graves disease. TCRdb processed the multiplex PCR reads anew with MiXCR; each CDR3 protein has one entry. The sample carries 650,000 to 850,000 distinct CDR3 sequences, approximately 29% recorded once. This specimen was peripheral blood mononuclear cells (PBMCs), taken when the disease was refractory, from a patient treated with antithyroid drugs. These receptors were taken from a female donor with Graves disease. Each CDR3 is given with its conserved first and last residue. The order of the fields is J gene, V gene, CDR3 protein.

j_gene: TRBJ1-5; v_gene: TRBV19; CDR3aa: CASSLTRQGLNQPQHF
j_gene: TRBJ2-7; v_gene: TRBV2; CDR3aa: CASEGATYEQYF
j_gene: TRBJ2-1; v_gene: TRBV7-2; CDR3aa: CASSLGRKPYNEQFF
j_gene: TRBJ1-1; v_gene: TRBV9; CDR3aa: CASSVGSLNTEAFF
j_gene: TRBJ1-6; v_gene: TRBV6-1; CDR3aa: CASSGTSTGALSSYNSPLHF
j_gene: TRBJ2-7; v_gene: TRBV11-1; CDR3aa: CASSLSVHEQYF
j_gene: TRBJ2-7; v_gene: TRBV28; CDR3aa: CASSLVRDGNQYF
j_gene: TRBJ2-5; v_gene: TRBV7-2; CDR3aa: CASSSPGTGEETQYF
j_gene: TRBJ2-7; v_gene: TRBV29-1; CDR3aa: CSVTQTSGSNYEQYF
j_gene: TRBJ1-5; v_gene: TRBV6-1; CDR3aa: CASSEGGQGRQPQHF
j_gene: TRBJ2-7; v_gene: TRBV6-2/TRBV6-3; CDR3aa: CASSSSPGLAVYEQYF
j_gene: TRBJ1-4; v_gene: TRBV6-1; CDR3aa: CAGRTGRLSNEKLFF
j_gene: TRBJ1-1; v_gene: TRBV5-1; CDR3aa: CASSPGGGADTEAFF
j_gene: TRBJ1-1; v_gene: TRBV9; CDR3aa: CASSVADWDTEAFF
j_gene: TRBJ1-2; v_gene: TRBV5-6; CDR3aa: CASSSGAGNYGYTF
j_gene: TRBJ2-2; v_gene: TRBV2; CDR3aa: CASSPGTGNTGELFF
j_gene: TRBJ1-1; v_gene: TRBV10-3; CDR3aa: CAISDPAEMNTEAFF
j_gene: TRBJ1-3; v_gene: TRBV3-1; CDR3aa: CASSQIPTGSGNTIYF